This is a list of T cell receptor beta chains from one sample in a study of blood T cells in healthy people across ages. TCRdb re-called the 5' RACE reads through MiXCR, storing one row per CDR3 protein. This sample yields 1,300,000 or so distinct CDR3 sequences, of which around 55% are seen a single time; approximately 7% belongs to the top ten. The sample comprised blood. These receptors were obtained from a man aged 18-30 years in good health. Both conserved end residues are part of each CDR3. The D gene is left open where the match is weak.

>-|TRBV20-1
CSANKGAPKNIQYF
>-|TRBV7-9
CASSNIASRVETQYF
>-|TRBV20-1
CSARSTTARNTGELFF
>TRBD2|TRBV3-1
CASSQMAGTSGVDTQYF
>-|TRBV30
CAWSVPGGKWGYTF
>-|TRBV5-1
CASSYRLGQETQYF
>TRBD1|TRBV29-1
CSVALRTGVYEQFF
>TRBD1|TRBV12-3/TRBV12-4
CASSNSGTGNQPQHF
>-|TRBV20-1
CSARAPWGNEQFF
>-|TRBV2
CASRARDGSGNEQFF
>-|TRBV12-3/TRBV12-4
CASSLLGAGDYNYGYTF
>-|TRBV4-3
CASSQDLREGYTF
>-|TRBV11-2
CASALQGLGETQYF
>-|TRBV28
CATVGASAYEQYF
>TRBD1|TRBV28
CATQGQLNTEAFF
>-|TRBV2
CASCDTPANYGYTF
>-|TRBV6-6
CATGHLSNQPQHF
>-|TRBV7-9
CASSLAGGNRIEAFF
>-|TRBV27
CASSRAGIPSYNEQFF
>TRBD2|TRBV20-1
CSAHPGTRGGKNIQYF
>-|TRBV7-9
CASSLDQGLHTQYF
>-|TRBV29-1
CSVEVDWRPYEQYF
>TRBD1|TRBV12-3/TRBV12-4
CASSSRDRGYQETQYF